The 2 T cell receptor beta chains below were found in one sample sequenced in a study of cytomegalovirus exposure and HLA in healthy donors. PCR primers comprised 60 Vbeta and 13 Jbeta primers. Some clones are missing from TCRdb's copy, which holds only in-frame ones; the method was immunoSEQ multiplex PCR. Its clone listing holds fewer than 200,000 clones. The sequenced sample was PBMCs. The receptors were sampled from a man aged 25-45 years in good health and CMV-seronegative.

The chain is built from TRBV30 and TRBJ1-2; D is ambiguous. Germline V lookup: CDR1 GTSNPN, CDR2 SVGIG (reference sequence). This CDR3 contains 12 residues. Trimming shortened V by 5 bases and J by 7 bases, and 14 bases separated the two germline ends. The CDR3 DNA is TGTGCCTGGCAAAGAGAGATTTCTGGCTACACCTTC. Its protein product is CAWQREISGYTF.

The chain carries TRBV7-6 and TRBJ2-2; TRBD2 matches 7 bases. The CDR3 sequence is 17 residues long. CDR1 SGHVS and CDR2 FNYEAQ come from the germline V gene. J was trimmed by 1 base and V by 1 base; bases with no gene match: 6. The CDR3 is CASSLGLAVVNTGELFF. As DNA, the CDR3 is TGTGCCAGCAGCTTAGGGCTAGCGGTAGTGAACACCGGGGAGCTGTTTTTT.